This T cell receptor (beta chain) was observed in a study of blood T cells in healthy people across ages. Study conclusions and caveats: Fewer expanded clones and more diversity marked long-lived versus aged donors. Donor CMV status was unknown, possibly confounding expanded clonotype changes.

The CDR3 covers 15 residues. V was trimmed by 6 bases and J by 7 bases, leaving 20 bases between them. Germline-derived CDR1 and CDR2 are SNHLY and FYNNEI. A second about 7 to 12 cycle PCR used barcoded and J-beta primers. A minimum of 2.5 million CDR3-containing paired-end reads was obtained for each sample. TCRdb re-called the 5' RACE reads with MiXCR, one entry per CDR3 protein. The sample has just under 750,000 distinct CDR3 sequences, about a fifth seen once. This clonotype occurred a few times. Antigen specificity is unknown. The authors isolated at least 6 million PBMCs per sample. The specimen sequenced was blood. The clonotype was recovered from a man aged 70-80 years in good health. The V gene is TRBV2, the J gene TRBJ2-3; tentative D call: TRBD2 (6 bases). The CDR3 loop reads CASRRGSPGLNTQYF. The CDR3 DNA sequence: TGTGCCAGCAGGCGGGGCTCACCGGGATTAAATACGCAGTATTTT.